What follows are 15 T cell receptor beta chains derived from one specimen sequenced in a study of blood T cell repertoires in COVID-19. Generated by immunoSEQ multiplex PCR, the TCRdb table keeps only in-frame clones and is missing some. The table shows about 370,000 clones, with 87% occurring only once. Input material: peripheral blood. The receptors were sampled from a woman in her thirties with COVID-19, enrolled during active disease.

The CDR3 bases are TGTGCCAGCAGCGTCTCGAGTGCGAACACCGGGGAGCTGTTTTTT. Translated: CASSVSSANTGELFF. V gene TRBV7-9 combines with J gene TRBJ2-2; no definite D call. CDR3 length: 15 amino acids. V lost 5 bases and J lost 0, with 10 bases in between. The V gene's germline CDR1 is SEHNR and CDR2 FQNEAQ (reference sequence).

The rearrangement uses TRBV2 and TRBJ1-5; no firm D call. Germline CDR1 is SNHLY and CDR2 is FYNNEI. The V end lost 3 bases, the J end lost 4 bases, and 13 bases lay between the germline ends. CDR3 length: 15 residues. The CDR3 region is CASSDGGRINQPQHF. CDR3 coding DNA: TGTGCCAGCAGTGACGGTGGCAGGATTAATCAGCCCCAGCATTTT.

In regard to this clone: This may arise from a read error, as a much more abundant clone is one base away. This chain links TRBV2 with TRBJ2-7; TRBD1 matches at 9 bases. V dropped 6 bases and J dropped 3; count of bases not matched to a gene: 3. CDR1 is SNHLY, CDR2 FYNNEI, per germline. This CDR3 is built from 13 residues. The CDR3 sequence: CASSGGQGYEQYF. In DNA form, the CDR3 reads TGTGCCAGCAGCGGGGGACAGGGCTACGAGCAGTACTTC.

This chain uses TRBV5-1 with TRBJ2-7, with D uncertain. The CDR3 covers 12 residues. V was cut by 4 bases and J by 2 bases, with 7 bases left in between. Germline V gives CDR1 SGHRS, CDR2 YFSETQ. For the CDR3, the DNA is TGCGCCAGCAGCGAAACAACCTACGAGCAGTACTTC. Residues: CASSETTYEQYF.

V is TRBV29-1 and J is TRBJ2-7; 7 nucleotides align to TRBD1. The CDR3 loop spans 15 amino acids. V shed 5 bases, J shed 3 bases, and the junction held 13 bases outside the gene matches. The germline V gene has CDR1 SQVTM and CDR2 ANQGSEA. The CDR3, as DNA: TGCAGCGTTTTTACCCCCCGGACAGGAGACTACGAGCAGTACTTC. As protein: CSVFTPRTGDYEQYF.

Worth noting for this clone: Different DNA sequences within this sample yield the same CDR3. Here the CDR3 reads CASSLGLAGSYNEQFF. As DNA, the CDR3 is TGCGCCAGCAGCTTAGGACTAGCGGGATCCTACAATGAGCAGTTCTTC. The chain couples TRBV5-1 to TRBJ2-1; 12 bases align to TRBD2. V was pared by 2 bases and J by 1 base, with 1 base of the junction left unmatched. Germline values: CDR1 SGHRS, CDR2 YFSETQ. This CDR3 spans 16 amino acids.

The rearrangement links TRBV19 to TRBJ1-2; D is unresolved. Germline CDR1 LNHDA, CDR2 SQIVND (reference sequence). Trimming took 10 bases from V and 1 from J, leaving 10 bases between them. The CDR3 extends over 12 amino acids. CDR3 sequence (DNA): TGTGCCACCCGAGGCAATAACTATGGCTACACCTTC. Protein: CATRGNNYGYTF.

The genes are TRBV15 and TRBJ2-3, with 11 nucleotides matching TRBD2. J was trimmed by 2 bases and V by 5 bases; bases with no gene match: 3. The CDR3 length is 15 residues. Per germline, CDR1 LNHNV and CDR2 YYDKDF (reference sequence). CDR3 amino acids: CATSRSGRATDTQYF. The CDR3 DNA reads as TGTGCCACCAGCCGTAGCGGGAGGGCCACAGATACGCAGTATTTT.

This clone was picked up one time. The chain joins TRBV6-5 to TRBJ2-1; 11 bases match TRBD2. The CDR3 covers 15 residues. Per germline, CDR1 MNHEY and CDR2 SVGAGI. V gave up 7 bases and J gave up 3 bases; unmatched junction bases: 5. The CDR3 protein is CASTGLAGFYNEQFF. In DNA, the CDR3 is TGTGCCAGCACTGGACTAGCGGGCTTCTACAATGAGCAGTTCTTC.

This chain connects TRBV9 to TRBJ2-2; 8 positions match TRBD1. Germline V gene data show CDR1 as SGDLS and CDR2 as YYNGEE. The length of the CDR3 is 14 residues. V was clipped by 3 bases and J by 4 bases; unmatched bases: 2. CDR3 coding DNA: TGTGCCAGCAGCGGACAGGGGATCACCGGGGAGCTGTTTTTT. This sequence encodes CASSGQGITGELFF. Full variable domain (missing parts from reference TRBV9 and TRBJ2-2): DSGVTQTPKHLITATGQRVTLRCSPRSGDLSVYWYQQSLDQGLQFLIQYYNGEERAKGNILERFSAQQFPDLHSELNLSSLELGDSALYFCASSGQGITGELFFGEGSRLTVL.

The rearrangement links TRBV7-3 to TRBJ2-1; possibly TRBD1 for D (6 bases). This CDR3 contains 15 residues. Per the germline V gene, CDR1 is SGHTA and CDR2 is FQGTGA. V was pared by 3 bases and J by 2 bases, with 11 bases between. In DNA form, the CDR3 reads TGTGCCAGCAGCTTTGCAGGGGATCCCTACAATGAGCAGTTCTTC. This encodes CASSFAGDPYNEQFF.

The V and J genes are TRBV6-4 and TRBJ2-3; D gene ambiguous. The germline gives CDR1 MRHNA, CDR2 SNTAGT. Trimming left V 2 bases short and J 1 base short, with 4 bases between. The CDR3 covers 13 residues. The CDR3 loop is CASSDPGTDTQYF. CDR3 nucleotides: TGTGCCAGCAGTGACCCGGGCACAGATACGCAGTATTTT.

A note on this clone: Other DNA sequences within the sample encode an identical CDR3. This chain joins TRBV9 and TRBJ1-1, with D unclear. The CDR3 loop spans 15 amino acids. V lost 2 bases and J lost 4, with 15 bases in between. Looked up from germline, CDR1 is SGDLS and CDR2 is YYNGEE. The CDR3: CASSVEPTVSTEAFF. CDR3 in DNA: TGTGCCAGCAGCGTTGAACCGACTGTGAGCACTGAAGCTTTCTTT.

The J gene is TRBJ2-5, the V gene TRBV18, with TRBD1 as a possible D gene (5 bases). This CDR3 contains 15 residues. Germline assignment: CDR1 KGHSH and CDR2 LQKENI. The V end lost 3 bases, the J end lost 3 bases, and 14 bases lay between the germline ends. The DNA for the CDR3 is TGTGCCAGCTCACCGTCGGGCACAGGAGAAGAGACCCAGTACTTC. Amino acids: CASSPSGTGEETQYF.

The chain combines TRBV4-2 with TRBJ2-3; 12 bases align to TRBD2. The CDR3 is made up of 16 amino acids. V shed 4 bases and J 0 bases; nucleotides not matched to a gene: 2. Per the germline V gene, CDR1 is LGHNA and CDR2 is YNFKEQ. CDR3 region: CASSPGTSGSTDTQYF. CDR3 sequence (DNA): TGTGCCAGCAGCCCCGGGACTAGCGGGAGCACAGATACGCAGTATTTT.